The 19 T cell receptor beta chains below all came from one sample that was sequenced in a study of beta chain features in type 1 diabetes. Expressed TCRB transcripts were sequenced, since all the RNA that had been isolated was reverse transcribed. This table comes from immunoSEQ multiplex PCR, and its TCRdb copy is limited to in-frame clones, with some not included. This table has 900,000 or so clones, roughly a sixth appearing once. Sequencing was done on a sample of naive CD4+ T cells from blood. The origin of the receptors is a woman under 30 in good health.

This chain connects TRBV10-2 to TRBJ1-1; TRBD1 matches 8 bases. CDR1 and CDR2 (germline): WSHSY, SAAADI. V shed 6 bases and J 4 bases; nucleotides not matched to a gene: 10. The CDR3 is made up of 15 amino acids. CDR3 nucleotide sequence: TGCGCCAGCAGCCGTACTACAGGGGGGGGCACTGAAGCTTTCTTT. It translates to CASSRTTGGGTEAFF.

The chain carries TRBV7-3 and TRBJ2-3; D is possibly TRBD1 (5 bases). CDR1 SGHTA and CDR2 FQGTGA come from the germline V gene. CDR3 length equals 13 residues. V lost 4 bases to trimming and J lost 5 bases, with 10 bases between them. The CDR3 here is CASSSGQIDTQYF. The CDR3 DNA follows: TGTGCCAGCAGCTCCGGACAAATAGATACGCAGTATTTT.

CDR3 DNA sequence: TGTGCCAGCAGAGCGACAGAATCTAACTATGGCTACACCTTC. Translation gives CASRATESNYGYTF. The J gene is TRBJ1-2, the V gene TRBV2; D possibly corresponds to TRBD1 (5 bases). The germline V gene has CDR1 SNHLY and CDR2 FYNNEI. The CDR3 runs to 14 residues. Trimming left V 6 bases short and J 0 bases short, with 11 bases between. Using reference TRBV2 and TRBJ1-2 for the parts outside the CDR3, the full variable domain is EPEVTQTPSHQVTQMGQEVILRCVPISNHLYFYWYRQILGQKVEFLVSFYNNEISEKSEIFDDQFSVERPDGSNFTLKIRSTKLEDSAMYFCASRATESNYGYTFGSGTRLTVV.

V is TRBV18 and J is TRBJ2-7; 12 bases line up with TRBD2. CDR1 is KGHSH, CDR2 LQKENI, per germline. The junction had 4 bases not matched to a gene; V was cut back by 4 bases and J by 3 bases. This CDR3 contains 15 residues. CDR3 region: CASSRRTSGIYEQYF. The CDR3 nucleotides are TGTGCCAGCTCACGAAGGACTAGCGGGATCTACGAGCAGTACTTC.

This chain joins TRBV29-1 and TRBJ1-1; 8 positions match TRBD1. This CDR3 comprises 14 residues. CDR1 and CDR2 from the germline V gene are SQVTM and ANQGSEA. V dropped 5 bases and J dropped 6; count of bases not matched to a gene: 11. The CDR3 DNA is TGCAGCGTTATAAGAGGACAGGGTAGGGCTGAAGCTTTCTTT. Protein sequence: CSVIRGQGRAEAFF. The whole variable domain, remainder taken from reference TRBV29-1 and TRBJ1-1, is SAVISQKPSRDICQRGTSLTIQCQVDSQVTMMFWYRQQPGQSLTLIATANQGSEATYESGFVIDKFPISRPNLTFSTLTVSNMSPEDSSIYLCSVIRGQGRAEAFFGQGTRLTVV.

This clone was recorded a few times. The chain joins TRBV11-1 to TRBJ2-5; D is unclear. The CDR3 consists of 13 residues. V lost 1 base and J lost 1, with 4 bases in between. The germline gives CDR1 SGHAT, CDR2 FQDESV (reference sequence). DNA of the CDR3: TGTGCCAGCAGCTTAGACAGCCAAGAGACCCAGTACTTC. As protein: CASSLDSQETQYF. The variable domain in full, with the rest retrieved from reference TRBV11-1 and TRBJ2-5, is EAEVAQSPRYKITEKSQAVAFWCDPISGHATLYWYRQILGQGPELLVQFQDESVVDDSQLPKDRFSAERLKGVDSTLKIQPAELGDSAMYLCASSLDSQETQYFGPGTRLLVL.

The V gene is TRBV4-1, the J gene TRBJ1-5; tentative D call: TRBD1 (6 bases). The germline CDR1 and CDR2 sequences are MGHRA and YSYEKL. This CDR3 contains 16 residues. The V gene lost 0 bases and the J gene lost 6 bases, with 15 bases spanning the gap. The CDR3 sequence: CASSQEAYRAGQPQHF. The DNA for the CDR3 is TGCGCCAGCAGCCAAGAAGCATACAGGGCTGGTCAGCCCCAGCATTTT.

This clone has a handful of counts. The V gene is TRBV7-8, the J gene TRBJ2-7; D is unresolved. V gave up 5 bases and J gave up 2 bases, with 4 bases separating them. CDR1 and CDR2 from the germline V gene are SGHVS and FQNEAQ. The CDR3 runs to 11 residues. CDR3 protein: CASSPTYEQYF. The CDR3 DNA is TGTGCCAGCAGCCCAACCTACGAGCAGTACTTC.

Remarks on this clone: The sample contains more than one DNA sequence encoding this CDR3. The genes are TRBV20-1 and TRBJ2-1; D gene unclear. CDR1 is DFQATT and CDR2 is SNEGSKA in the germline V gene (reference sequence). The CDR3 totals 11 residues. The V and J ends lost 4 bases and 0 bases respectively, with 1 base between them. The CDR3 region is CSATSYNEQFF. The CDR3 bases are TGCAGTGCTACCTCCTACAATGAGCAGTTCTTC.

This chain joins TRBV11-2 and TRBJ1-2; 7 nucleotides agree with TRBD1. The CDR3 totals 13 residues. Trimming removed 2 bases from V and 3 bases from J; junction bases left unmatched: 0. Germline values: CDR1 SGHAT, CDR2 FQNNGV. The CDR3 region has the DNA TGTGCCAGCAGCTTACAGGGGGACTATGGCTACACCTTC. This gives the protein CASSLQGDYGYTF.

This clone was recorded a few times. This chain joins TRBV18 and TRBJ1-1; TRBD1 might be the D (5 bases). Trimming took 5 bases from V and 1 from J, leaving 14 bases between them. Per germline, CDR1 KGHSH and CDR2 LQKENI. The CDR3 runs to 15 residues. The CDR3 nucleotides read TGTGCCAGCTCATCTTCGGGGCGGGGGAACACTGAAGCTTTCTTT. Residues: CASSSSGRGNTEAFF.

This clone was seen a handful of times. The chain has TRBV19 and TRBJ2-7, with 7 nucleotides matching TRBD2. Germline values: CDR1 LNHDA, CDR2 SQIVND (reference sequence). J gave up 6 bases and V 9 bases, and 11 bases lay outside the gene matches. This CDR3 spans 13 amino acids. The CDR3 sequence is CASQAASGTEQYF. CDR3 nucleotides: TGTGCCAGCCAAGCCGCCAGCGGGACCGAGCAGTACTTC.

The V call is TRBV4-3, the J call TRBJ1-5; D gene ambiguous. Germline V lookup: CDR1 LGHNA, CDR2 YSLEER. The CDR3 has 15 amino acids. The V and J ends lost 0 bases and 3 bases respectively, with 9 bases between them. The CDR3 region has the DNA TGCGCCAGCAGCCAAGATCTGACCATCAATCAGCCCCAGCATTTT. Protein product: CASSQDLTINQPQHF.

This clone was seen a few times. In DNA form, the CDR3 reads TGTGCCAGCGTAAGTCCGGGACGGAACACTGAAGCTTTCTTT. This codes for CASVSPGRNTEAFF. The chain has TRBV6-5 and TRBJ1-1; a possible D gene is TRBD1 (5 bases). V was pared by 8 bases and J by 1 base, with 14 bases between. The V gene's germline CDR1 is MNHEY and CDR2 SVGAGI. There are 14 residues in the CDR3.

In its sample, this clone was seen a few times. Germline and junction disagree at one end, which may indicate a read error. The chain employs TRBV7-7 and TRBJ2-3; D is unclear. Germline lookup yields CDR1 SSHAT and CDR2 FNYEAQ (reference sequence). The CDR3 loop spans 14 amino acids. The CDR3 is CASIPRAGTDTQYF. The CDR3 nucleotides are TGTGCTAGCATCCCTCGTGCGGGCACAGATACGCAGTATTTT. The full variable domain, its missing parts supplied by reference TRBV7-7 and TRBJ2-3, is GAGVSQSPRYKVTKRGQDVTLRCDPISSHATLYWYQQALGQGPEFLTYFNYEAQPDKSGLPSDRFSAERPEGSISTLTIQRTEQRDSAMYRCASIPRAGTDTQYFGPGTRLTVL.

This clone has just a few counts. The CDR3 sequence is CASSADGTGHNQPQHF. CDR3 in DNA: TGTGCCAGCAGCGCCGACGGGACAGGCCACAATCAGCCCCAGCATTTT. The V gene is TRBV7-2, the J gene TRBJ1-5, with 8 bases matching TRBD1. CDR1 is SGHTA, CDR2 FQGNSA, per germline. The CDR3 contains 16 residues. V lost 5 bases, J lost 3 bases, and 9 bases stayed unmatched.

This clone occurred a few times. The chain employs TRBV5-1 and TRBJ2-6, with 10 bases aligning to TRBD1. Germline lookup yields CDR1 SGHRS and CDR2 YFSETQ. The CDR3 spans 18 residues. V trimming: 4 bases; J trimming: 2 bases; junction bases outside the gene matches: 9. DNA of the CDR3: TGCGCCAGCAGCCCGGAGGGACAGGGGACACCTGGGGCCAACGTCCTGACTTTC. Translated: CASSPEGQGTPGANVLTF.

The chain uses TRBV4-3 and TRBJ2-3, with 12 bases that match TRBD2. Germline V CDR1 and CDR2: LGHNA, YSLEER. This CDR3 has 18 amino acids. The junction had 7 bases not matched to a gene; V was cut back by 1 base and J by 2 bases. The CDR3, as DNA: TGCGCCAGCAGCCAAGGGGGTCTAGCGGGAGGGCCCACAGATACGCAGTATTTT. It translates to CASSQGGLAGGPTDTQYF.

V and J are TRBV21-1 and TRBJ2-3. TRBV21-1 is an annotated pseudogene. This CDR3 contains 15 residues. The CDR3 DNA follows: TGTGCCAGCAGCAAGAGTATAGGGCGGCCAGATACGCAGTATTTT. It is translated as CASSKSIGRPDTQYF.